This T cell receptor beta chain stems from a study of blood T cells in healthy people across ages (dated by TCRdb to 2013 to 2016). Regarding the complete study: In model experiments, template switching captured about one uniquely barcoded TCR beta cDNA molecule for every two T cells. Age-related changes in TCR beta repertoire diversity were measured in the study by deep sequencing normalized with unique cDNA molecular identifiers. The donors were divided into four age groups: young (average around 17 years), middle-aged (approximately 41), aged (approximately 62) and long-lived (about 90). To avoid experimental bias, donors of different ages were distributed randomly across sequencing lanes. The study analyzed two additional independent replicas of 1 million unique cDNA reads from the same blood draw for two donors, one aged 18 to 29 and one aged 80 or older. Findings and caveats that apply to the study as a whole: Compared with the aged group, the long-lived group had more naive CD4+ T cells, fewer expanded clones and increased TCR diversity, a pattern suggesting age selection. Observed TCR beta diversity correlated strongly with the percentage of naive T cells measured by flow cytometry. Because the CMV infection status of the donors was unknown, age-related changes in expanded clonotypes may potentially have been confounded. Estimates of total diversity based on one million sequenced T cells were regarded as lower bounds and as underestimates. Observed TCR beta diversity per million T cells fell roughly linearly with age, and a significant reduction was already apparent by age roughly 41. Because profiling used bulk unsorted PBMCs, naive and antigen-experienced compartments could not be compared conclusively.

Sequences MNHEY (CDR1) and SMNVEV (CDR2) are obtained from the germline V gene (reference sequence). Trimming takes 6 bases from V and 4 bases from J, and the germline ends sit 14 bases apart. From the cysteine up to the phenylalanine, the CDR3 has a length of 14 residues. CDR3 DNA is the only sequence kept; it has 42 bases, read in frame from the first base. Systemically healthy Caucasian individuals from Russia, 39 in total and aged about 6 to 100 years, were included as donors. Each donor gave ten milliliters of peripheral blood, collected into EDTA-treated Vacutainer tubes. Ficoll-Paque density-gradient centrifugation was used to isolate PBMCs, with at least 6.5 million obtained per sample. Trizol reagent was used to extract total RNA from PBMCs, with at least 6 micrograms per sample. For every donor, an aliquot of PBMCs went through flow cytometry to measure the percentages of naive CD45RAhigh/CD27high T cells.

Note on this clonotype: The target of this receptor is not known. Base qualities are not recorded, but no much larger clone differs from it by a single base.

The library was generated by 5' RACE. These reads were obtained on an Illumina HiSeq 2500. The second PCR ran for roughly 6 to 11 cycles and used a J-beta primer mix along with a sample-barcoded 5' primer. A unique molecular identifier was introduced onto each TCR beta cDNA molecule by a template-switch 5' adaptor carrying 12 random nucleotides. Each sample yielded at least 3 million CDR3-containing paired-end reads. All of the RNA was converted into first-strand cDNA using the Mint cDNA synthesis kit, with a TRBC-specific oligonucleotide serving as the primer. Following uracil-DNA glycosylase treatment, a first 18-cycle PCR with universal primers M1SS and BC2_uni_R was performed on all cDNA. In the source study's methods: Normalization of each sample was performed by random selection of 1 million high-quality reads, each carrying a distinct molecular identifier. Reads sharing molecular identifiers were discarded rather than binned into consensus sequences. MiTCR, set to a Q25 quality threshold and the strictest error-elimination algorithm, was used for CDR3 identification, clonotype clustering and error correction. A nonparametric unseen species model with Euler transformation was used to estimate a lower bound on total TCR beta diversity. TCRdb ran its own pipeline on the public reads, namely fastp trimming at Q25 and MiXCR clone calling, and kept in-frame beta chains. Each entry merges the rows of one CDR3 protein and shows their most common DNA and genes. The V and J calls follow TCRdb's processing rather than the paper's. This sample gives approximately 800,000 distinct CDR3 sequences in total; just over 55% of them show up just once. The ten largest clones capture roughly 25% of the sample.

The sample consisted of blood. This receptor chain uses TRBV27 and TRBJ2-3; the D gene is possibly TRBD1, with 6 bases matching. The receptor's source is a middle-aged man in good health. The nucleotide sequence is TGTGCCAGCAGCGGTGGGACATACGCAGATACGCAGTATTTT. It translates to CASSGGTYADTQYF.